This TCR beta chain was recovered during a study of cytomegalovirus exposure and HLA in healthy donors. Healthy donors of bone marrow made up the group. The PCR ran on 60 Vbeta and 13 Jbeta primers. In the source study's methods: Counted up in a later analysis, unique TCR beta chains came to some 80 million, with about 9.9 million shared. Profiling relied on immunoSEQ multiplex PCR, and the TCRdb table lists in-frame clones only, not all of them. The V and J calls and clone size were taken over from that table, and D and trimming were inferred from the DNA. The data contain 95,000 or so clones, 81% of them seen just once; the ten biggest clones take up less than 5%. Trimming cost V 7 bases and J 3 bases; bases outside gene matches: 11. The CDR3 consists of 16 residues. In germline, CDR1 is SGHAT, CDR2 FQDESV (reference sequence). Study-wide points: Reportedly, diagnosis of cytomegalovirus status by the classifier showed high specificity and sensitivity. In a later analysis, TCR association rates varied by HLA locus: DRB1 most, HLA-C fewest.

As to this clone: Its antigen is unidentified.

The specimen sequenced was PBMCs. This sequence joins TRBV11-1 and TRBJ2-1, with 8 bases matching TRBD2. The origin of this receptor is a woman in her 70s in good health and CMV-seropositive. The CDR3 spells CASTNPVSGSYNEQFF. The CDR3 region has the DNA TGTGCCAGCACGAACCCCGTGAGCGGGAGCTACAATGAGCAGTTCTTC.